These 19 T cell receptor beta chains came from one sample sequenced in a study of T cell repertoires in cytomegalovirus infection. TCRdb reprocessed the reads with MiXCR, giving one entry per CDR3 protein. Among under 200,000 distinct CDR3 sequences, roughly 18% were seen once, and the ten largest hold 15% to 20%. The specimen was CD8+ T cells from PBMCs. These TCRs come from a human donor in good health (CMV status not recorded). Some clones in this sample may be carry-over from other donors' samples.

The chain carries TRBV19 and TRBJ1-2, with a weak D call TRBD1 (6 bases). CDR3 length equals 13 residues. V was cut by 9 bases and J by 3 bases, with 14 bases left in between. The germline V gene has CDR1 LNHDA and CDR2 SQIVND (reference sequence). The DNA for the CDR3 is TGTGCCAGCCTAAACAGGGAGGACTATGGCTACACCTTC. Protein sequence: CASLNREDYGYTF.

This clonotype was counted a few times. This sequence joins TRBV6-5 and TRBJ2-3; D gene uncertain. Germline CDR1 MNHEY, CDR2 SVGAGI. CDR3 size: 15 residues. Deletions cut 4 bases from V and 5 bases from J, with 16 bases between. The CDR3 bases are TGTGCCAGCAGTTCTTCCTTTGTCCTGAGAGATACGCAGTATTTT. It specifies CASSSSFVLRDTQYF.

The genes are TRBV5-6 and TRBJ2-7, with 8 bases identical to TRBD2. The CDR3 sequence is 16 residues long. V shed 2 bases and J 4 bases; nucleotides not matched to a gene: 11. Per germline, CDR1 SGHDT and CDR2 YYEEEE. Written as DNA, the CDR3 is TGTGCCAGCAGCTTAGAAGGGACTAGTCGAAGATACGAGCAGTACTTC. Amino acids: CASSLEGTSRRYEQYF.

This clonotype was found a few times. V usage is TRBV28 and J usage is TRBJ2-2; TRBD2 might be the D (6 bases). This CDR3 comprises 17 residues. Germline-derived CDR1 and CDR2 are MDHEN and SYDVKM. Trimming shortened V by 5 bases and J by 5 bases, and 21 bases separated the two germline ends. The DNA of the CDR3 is TGTGCCAGCAGTCTCCGGCGACGGGCAGGAGGGACCGGGGAGCTGTTTTTT. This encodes CASSLRRRAGGTGELFF.

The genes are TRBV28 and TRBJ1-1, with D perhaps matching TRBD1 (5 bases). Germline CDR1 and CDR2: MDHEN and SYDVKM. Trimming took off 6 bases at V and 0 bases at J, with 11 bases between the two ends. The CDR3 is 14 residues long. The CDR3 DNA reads TGTGCCAGCAGACCCAGGGACCTGAACACTGAAGCTTTCTTT. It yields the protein CASRPRDLNTEAFF.

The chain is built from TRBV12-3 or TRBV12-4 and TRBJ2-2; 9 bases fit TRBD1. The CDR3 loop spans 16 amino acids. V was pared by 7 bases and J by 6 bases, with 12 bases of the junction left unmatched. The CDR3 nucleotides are TGTGCCAGCACCACCCGGGACAGGGTCCACCCCGGGGAGCTGTTTTTT. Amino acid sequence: CASTTRDRVHPGELFF.

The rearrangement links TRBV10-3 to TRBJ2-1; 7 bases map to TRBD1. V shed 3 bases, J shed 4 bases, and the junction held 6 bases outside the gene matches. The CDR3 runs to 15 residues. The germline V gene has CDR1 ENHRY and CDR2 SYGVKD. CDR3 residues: CAISEVEGQYNEQFF. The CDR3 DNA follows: TGTGCCATCAGTGAAGTTGAGGGACAGTACAATGAGCAGTTCTTC.

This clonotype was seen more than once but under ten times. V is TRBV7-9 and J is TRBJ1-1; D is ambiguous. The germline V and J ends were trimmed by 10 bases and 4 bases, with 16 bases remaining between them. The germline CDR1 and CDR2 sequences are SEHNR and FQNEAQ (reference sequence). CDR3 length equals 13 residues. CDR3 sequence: CATNPDDGTEAFF. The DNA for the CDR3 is TGTGCCACCAACCCAGACGACGGCACTGAAGCTTTCTTT.

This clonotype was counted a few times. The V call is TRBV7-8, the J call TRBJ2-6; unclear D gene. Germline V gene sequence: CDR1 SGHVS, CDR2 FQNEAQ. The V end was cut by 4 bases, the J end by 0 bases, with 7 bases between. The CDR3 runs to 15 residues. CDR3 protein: CASSSTLSGANVLTF. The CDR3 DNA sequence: TGTGCCAGCAGCTCGACCCTCTCTGGGGCCAACGTCCTGACTTTC.

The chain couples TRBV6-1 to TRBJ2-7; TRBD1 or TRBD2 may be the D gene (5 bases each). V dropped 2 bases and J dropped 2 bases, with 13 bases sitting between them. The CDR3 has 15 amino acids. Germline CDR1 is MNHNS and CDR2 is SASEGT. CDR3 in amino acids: CASSEYGTVTYEQYF. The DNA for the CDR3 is TGTGCCAGCAGTGAATATGGGACGGTCACCTACGAGCAGTACTTC.

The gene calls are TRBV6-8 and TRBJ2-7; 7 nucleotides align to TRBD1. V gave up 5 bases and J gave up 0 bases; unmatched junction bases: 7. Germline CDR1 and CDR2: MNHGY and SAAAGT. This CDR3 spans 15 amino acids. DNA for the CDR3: TGTGCCAGCAGTCGGACAGGCCTAGCCTCCTACGAGCAGTACTTC. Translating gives CASSRTGLASYEQYF.

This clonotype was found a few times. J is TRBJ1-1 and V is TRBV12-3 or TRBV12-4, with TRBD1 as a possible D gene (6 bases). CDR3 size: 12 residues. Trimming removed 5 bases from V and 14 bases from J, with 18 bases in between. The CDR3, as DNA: TGTGCCAGCAGTCCAAAAGGGCCGGGGGGCTTCTTT. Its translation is CASSPKGPGGFF.

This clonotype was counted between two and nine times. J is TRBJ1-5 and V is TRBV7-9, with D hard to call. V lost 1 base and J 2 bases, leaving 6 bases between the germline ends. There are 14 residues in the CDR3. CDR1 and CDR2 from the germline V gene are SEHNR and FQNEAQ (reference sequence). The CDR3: CASSLVGGNQPQHF. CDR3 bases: TGTGCCAGCAGCTTAGTGGGAGGCAATCAGCCCCAGCATTTT.

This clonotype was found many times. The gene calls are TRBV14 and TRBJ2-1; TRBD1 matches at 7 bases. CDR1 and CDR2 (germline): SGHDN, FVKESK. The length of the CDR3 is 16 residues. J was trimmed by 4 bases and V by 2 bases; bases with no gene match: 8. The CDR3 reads CASSQKLGQLYNEQFF. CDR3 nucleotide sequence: TGTGCCAGCAGCCAAAAGTTGGGACAGCTTTACAATGAGCAGTTCTTC.

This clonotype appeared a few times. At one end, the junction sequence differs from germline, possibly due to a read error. CDR3 loop: CASRYSAGELFF. DNA of the CDR3: TGTGCCAGCAGATACTCCGCCGGGGAGCTGTTTTTT. This chain joins TRBV6-5 and TRBJ2-2; D ambiguous. In germline, CDR1 is MNHEY, CDR2 SVGAGI. CDR3 length: 12 residues.

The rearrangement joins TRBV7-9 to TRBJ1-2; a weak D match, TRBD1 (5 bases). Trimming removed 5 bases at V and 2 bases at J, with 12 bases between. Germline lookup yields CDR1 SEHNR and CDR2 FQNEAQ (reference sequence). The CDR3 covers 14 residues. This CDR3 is CASSAGTGNYGYTF. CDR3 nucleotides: TGTGCCAGCAGCGCTGGGACGGGCAACTATGGCTACACCTTC. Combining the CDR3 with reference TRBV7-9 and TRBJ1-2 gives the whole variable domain DTGVSQNPRHKITKRGQNVTFRCDPISEHNRLYWYRQTLGQGPEFLTYFQNEAQLEKSRLLSDRFSAERPKGSFSTLEIQRTEQGDSAMYLCASSAGTGNYGYTFGSGTRLTVV.

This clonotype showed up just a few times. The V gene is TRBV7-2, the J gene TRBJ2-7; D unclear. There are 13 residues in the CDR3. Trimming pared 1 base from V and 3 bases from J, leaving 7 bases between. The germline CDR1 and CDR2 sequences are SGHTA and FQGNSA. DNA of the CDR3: TGTGCCAGCAGCTTAGAACTGTACTACGAGCAGTACTTC. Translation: CASSLELYYEQYF.

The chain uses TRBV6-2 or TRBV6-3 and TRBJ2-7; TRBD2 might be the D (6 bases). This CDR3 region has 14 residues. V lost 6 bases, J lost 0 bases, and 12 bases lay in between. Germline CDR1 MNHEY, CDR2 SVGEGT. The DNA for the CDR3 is TGTGCCAGCAGCCGCGGGGCATCCTCCTACGAGCAGTACTTC. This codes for CASSRGASSYEQYF.

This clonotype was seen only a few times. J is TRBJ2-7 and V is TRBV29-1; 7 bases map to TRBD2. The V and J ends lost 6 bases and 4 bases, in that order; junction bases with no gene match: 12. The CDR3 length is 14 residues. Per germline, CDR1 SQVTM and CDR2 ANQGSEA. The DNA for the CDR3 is TGCAGCGTAGACGGCGGGGGAATACCGTACGAGCAGTACTTC. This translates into CSVDGGGIPYEQYF.